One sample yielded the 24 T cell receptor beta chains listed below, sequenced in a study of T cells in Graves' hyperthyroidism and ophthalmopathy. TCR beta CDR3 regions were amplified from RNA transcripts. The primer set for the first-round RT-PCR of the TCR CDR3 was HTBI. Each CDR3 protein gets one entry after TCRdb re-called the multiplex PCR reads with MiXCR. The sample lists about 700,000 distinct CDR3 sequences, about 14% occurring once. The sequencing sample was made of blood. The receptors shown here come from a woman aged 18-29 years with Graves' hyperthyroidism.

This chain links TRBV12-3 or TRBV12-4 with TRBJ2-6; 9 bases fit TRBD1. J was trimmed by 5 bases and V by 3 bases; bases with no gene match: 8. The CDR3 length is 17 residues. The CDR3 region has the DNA TGTGCCAGCAGTTTTTCCGGGACAGGGACAAGGGCCAACGTCCTGACTTTC. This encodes CASSFSGTGTRANVLTF.

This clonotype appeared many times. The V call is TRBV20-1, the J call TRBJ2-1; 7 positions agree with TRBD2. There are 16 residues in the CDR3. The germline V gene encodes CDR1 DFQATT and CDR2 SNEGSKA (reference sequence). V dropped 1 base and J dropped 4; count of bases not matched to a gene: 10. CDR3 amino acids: CSARVGRGRDYNEQFF. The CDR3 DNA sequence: TGCAGTGCTAGAGTTGGTCGGGGGAGGGATTACAATGAGCAGTTCTTC.

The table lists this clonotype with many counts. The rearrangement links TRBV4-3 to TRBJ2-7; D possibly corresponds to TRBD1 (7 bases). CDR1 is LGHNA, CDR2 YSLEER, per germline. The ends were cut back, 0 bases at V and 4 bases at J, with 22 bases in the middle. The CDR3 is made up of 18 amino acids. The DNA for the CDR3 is TGCGCCAGCAGCCAAGATTCGGGGGTAGACAGGGCGCTGTACGAGCAGTACTTC. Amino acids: CASSQDSGVDRALYEQYF.

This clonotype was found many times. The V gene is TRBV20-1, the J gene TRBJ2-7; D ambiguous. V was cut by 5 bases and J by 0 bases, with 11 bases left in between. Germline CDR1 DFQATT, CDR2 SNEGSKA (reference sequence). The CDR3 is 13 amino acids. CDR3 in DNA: TGCAGTGCTCGCACCAGGAGCTCCTACGAGCAGTACTTC. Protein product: CSARTRSSYEQYF.

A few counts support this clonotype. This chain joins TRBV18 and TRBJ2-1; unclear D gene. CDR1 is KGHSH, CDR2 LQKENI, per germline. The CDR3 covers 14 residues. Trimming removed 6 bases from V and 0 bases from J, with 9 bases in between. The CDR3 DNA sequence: TGTGCCAGCTCTGGATCGAGCTCCTACAATGAGCAGTTCTTC. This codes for CASSGSSSYNEQFF.

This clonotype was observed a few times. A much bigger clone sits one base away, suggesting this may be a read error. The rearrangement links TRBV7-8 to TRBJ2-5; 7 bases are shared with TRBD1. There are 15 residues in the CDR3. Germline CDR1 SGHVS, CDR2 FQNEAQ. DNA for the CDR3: TGTGCCGGCAGCTTGGAACTGGGACAGCAAGAGACCCAGTACTTC. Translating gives CAGSLELGQQETQYF.

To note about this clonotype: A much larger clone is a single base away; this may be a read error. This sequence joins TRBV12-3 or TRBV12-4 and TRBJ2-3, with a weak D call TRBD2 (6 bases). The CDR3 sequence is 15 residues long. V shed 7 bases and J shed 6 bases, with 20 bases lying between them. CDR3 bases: TGTGCCAGCACCCTGGGACTTCTCAGAACCGATACGCAGTATTTT. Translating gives CASTLGLLRTDTQYF.

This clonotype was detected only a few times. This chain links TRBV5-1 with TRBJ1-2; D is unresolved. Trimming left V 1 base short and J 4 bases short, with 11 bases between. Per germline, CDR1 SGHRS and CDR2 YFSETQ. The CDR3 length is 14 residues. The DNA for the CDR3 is TGCGCCAGCAGCTTGTTAGCGGTGGGCTATGGCTACACCTTC. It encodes CASSLLAVGYGYTF.

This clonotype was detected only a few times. The CDR3 protein is CSAKQPPYEQYF. For the CDR3, the DNA is TGCAGTGCTAAACAGCCCCCCTACGAGCAGTACTTC. The rearrangement joins TRBV20-1 to TRBJ2-7; D remains ambiguous. This CDR3 comprises 12 residues. Looked up from germline, CDR1 is DFQATT and CDR2 is SNEGSKA (reference sequence). Trimming removed 4 bases at V and 2 bases at J, with 9 bases between.

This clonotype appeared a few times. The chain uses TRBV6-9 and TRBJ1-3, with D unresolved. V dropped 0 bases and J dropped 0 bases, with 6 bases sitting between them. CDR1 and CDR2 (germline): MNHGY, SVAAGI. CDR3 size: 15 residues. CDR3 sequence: CASSYSRSSGNTIYF. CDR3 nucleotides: TGTGCCAGCAGTTATTCCAGGTCCTCTGGAAACACCATATATTTT.

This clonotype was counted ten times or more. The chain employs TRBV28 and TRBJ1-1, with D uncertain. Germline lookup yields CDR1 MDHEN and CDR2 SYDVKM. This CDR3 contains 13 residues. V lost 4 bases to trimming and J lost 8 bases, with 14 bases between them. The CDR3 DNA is TGTGCCAGCAGTTCTCCCCACATAGTAGAAGCTTTCTTT. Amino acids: CASSSPHIVEAFF.

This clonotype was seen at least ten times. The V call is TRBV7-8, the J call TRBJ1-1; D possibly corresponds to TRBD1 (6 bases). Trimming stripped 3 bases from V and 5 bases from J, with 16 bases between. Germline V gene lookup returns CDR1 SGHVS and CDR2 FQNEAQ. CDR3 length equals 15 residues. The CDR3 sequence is CASSFLTGERTEAFF. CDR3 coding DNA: TGTGCCAGCAGCTTTTTGACAGGAGAGAGGACTGAAGCTTTCTTT.

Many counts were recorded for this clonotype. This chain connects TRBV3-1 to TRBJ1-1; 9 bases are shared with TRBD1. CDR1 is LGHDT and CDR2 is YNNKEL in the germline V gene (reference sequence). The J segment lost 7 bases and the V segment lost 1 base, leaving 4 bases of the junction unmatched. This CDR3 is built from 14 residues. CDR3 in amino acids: CASSQVRTGVEAFF. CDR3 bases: TGTGCCAGCAGCCAAGTTCGGACAGGGGTTGAAGCTTTCTTT.

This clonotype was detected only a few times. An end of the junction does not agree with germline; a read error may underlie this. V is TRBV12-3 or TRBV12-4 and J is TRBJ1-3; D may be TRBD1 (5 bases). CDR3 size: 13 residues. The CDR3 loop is CASSRGAGNTMYF. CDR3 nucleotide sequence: TGTGCCAGCAGTAGGGGAGCTGGAAACACCATGTATTTT.

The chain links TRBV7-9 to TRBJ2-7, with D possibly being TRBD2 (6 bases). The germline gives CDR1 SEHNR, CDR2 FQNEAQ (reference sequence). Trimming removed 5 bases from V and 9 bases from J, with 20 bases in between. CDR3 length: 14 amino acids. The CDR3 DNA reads TGTGCCAGCAGCCTCTTCCGCGGGGCGGATGGGCAGTACTTC. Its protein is CASSLFRGADGQYF.

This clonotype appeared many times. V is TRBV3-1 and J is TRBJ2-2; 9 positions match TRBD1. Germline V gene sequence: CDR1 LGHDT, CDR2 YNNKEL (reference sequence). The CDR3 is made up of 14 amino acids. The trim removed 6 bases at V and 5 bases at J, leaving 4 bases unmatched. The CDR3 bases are TGTGCCAGCAGAACGGGACAGGGAACCGGGGAGCTGTTTTTT. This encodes CASRTGQGTGELFF.

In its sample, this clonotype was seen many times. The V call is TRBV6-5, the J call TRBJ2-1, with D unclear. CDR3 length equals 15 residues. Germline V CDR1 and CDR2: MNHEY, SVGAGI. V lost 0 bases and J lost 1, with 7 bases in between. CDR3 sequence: CASSYSSLSYNEQFF. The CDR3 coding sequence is TGTGCCAGCAGTTACTCGAGTCTGTCCTACAATGAGCAGTTCTTC.

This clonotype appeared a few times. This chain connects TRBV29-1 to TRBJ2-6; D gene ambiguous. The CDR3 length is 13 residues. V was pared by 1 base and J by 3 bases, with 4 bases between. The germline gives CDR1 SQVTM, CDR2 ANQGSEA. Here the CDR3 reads CSVEGGGANVLTF. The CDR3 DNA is TGCAGCGTTGAAGGCGGTGGGGCCAACGTCCTGACTTTC.

CDR3 in amino acids: CASSFSTGTASGANVLTF. CDR3 DNA sequence: TGTGCCAGCAGCTTTTCCACCGGGACCGCCTCTGGGGCCAACGTCCTGACTTTC. This chain uses TRBV7-9 with TRBJ2-6; D could derive from TRBD1 or TRBD2 (5 bases each). The CDR3 consists of 18 residues. V was cut by 3 bases and J by 0 bases, with 15 bases left in between. Germline lookup yields CDR1 SEHNR and CDR2 FQNEAQ (reference sequence).

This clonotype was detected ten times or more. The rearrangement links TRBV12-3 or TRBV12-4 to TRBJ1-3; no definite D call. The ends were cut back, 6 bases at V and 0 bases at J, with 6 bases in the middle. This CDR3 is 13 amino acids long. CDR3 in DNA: TGTGCCAGCAGCTACAGCTCTGGAAACACCATATATTTT. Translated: CASSYSSGNTIYF.

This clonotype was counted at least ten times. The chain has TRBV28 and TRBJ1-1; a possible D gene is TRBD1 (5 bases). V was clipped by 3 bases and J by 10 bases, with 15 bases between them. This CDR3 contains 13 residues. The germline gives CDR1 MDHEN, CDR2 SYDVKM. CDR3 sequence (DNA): TGTGCCAGCAGTTTCCGAGGTGGGGCGCGAGCTTTCTTT. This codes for CASSFRGGARAFF.

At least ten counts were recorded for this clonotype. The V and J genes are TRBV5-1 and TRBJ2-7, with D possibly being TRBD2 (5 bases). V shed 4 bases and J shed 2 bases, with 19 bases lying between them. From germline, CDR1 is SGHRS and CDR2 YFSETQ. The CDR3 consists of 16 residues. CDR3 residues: CASSELSTPGTYEQYF. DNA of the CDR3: TGCGCCAGCAGCGAACTGAGTACCCCGGGGACCTACGAGCAGTACTTC.

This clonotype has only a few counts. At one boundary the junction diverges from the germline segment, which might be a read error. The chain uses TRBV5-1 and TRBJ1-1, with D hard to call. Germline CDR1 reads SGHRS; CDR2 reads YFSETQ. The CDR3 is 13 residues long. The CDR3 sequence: CVSSRAESTEAFF. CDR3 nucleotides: TGCGTCAGCAGCCGCGCTGAGAGCACTGAAGCTTTCTTT.

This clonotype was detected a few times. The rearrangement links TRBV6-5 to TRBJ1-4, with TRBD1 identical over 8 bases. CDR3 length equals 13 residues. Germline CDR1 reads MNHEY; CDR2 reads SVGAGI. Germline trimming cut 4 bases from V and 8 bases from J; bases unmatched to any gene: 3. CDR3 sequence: CASSWTGKEKLFF. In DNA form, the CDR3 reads TGTGCCAGCAGTTGGACAGGGAAAGAAAAACTGTTTTTT.